This T cell receptor (beta chain) is drawn from a study of T-cell reconstitution after alpha-beta-depleted transplantation in children. Study-level results: There were reportedly several hundred expanded graft clones from which alpha-beta T cells came about two months after transplant.

Preparation of the TCRbeta library used unique molecular identifiers. From the PCR reads, TCRdb called clonotypes with MiXCR, one entry per CDR3 protein. The repertoire holds hundreds of thousands of distinct CDR3 sequences, under 15% seen once, with 0.79% in the top ten. With 4 bases clipped from V and 4 bases from J, the junction kept 16 bases outside the gene matches. Per germline, CDR1 DFQATT and CDR2 SNEGSKA (reference sequence). The CDR3 loop spans 17 amino acids. In this sample, this clonotype turned up many times. Its antigen is unknown. The sequence came from a girl under 10 years old with congenital amegakaryocytic thrombocytopenia, due to receive a stem cell transplant. The J gene is TRBJ2-7, the V gene TRBV20-1, with TRBD1 matching over 10 bases. The starting material was PBMCs, obtained before TCRalphabeta/CD19-depleted stem cell transplant. This CDR3 is CSATPPTGTGASYEQYF. CDR3 sequence (DNA): TGCAGTGCTACCCCGCCTACCGGGACAGGGGCTTCTTACGAGCAGTACTTC.